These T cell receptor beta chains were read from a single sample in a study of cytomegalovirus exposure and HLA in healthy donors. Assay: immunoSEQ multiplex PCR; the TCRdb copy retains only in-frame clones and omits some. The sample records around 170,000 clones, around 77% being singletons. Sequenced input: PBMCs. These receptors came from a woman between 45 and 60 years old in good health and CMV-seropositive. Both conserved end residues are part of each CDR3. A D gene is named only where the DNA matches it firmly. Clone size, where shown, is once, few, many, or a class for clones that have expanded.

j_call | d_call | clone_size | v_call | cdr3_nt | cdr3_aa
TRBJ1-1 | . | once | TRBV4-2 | TGTGCCAGCAGCCAAGGAACGGTAAACACTGAAGCTTTCTTT | CASSQGTVNTEAFF
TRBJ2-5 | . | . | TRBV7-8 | TGTGCCAGCAGCTCCCGGACTCGAGAGACCCAGTACTTC | CASSSRTRETQYF
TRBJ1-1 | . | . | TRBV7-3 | TGTGCCAGCAGCTCGCGGGGTATGAACACTGAAGCTTTCTTT | CASSSRGMNTEAFF
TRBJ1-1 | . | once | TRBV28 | TGTGCCAACCTGCCCGACAGGAACACTGAAGCTTTCTTT | CANLPDRNTEAFF
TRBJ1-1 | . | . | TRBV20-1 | TGCAGTGCTAGAAGCGAGGCTGAAGCTTTCTTT | CSARSEAEAFF
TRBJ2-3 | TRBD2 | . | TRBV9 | TGTGCCAGCAGCGTAGGGAAGCGGGGCGGCACAGATACGCAGTATTTT | CASSVGKRGGTDTQYF
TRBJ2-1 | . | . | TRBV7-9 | TGTGCCAGCAGCTCCCCCTACTCAAGCTCCTACAATGAGCAGTTCTTC | CASSSPYSSSYNEQFF
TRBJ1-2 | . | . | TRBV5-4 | TGTGCCAGCAGCTTGGACAGGGCCTATGGCTACACCTTC | CASSLDRAYGYTF
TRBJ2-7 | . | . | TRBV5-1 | TGCGCCAGCAGCTTGGTGGGCAGAGCCTACGAGCAGTACTTC | CASSLVGRAYEQYF
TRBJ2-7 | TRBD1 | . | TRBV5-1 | TGCGCCAGCAGCGAAACAGGGGTTTCCTACGAGCAGTACTTC | CASSETGVSYEQYF
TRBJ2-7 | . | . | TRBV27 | TGTGCCAGCAGTGTAGGACATGCCTACGAGCAGTACTTC | CASSVGHAYEQYF
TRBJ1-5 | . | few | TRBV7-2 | TGTGCCAGCAGCTTAGAGCAGGAACAGCCCCAGCATTTT | CASSLEQEQPQHF
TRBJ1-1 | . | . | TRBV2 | TGTGCCAGCAGTGAATTAGGACGACTAGGAGCTTTCTTT | CASSELGRLGAFF
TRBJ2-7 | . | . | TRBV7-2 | TGTGCCAGCAGCTCTGGGATAGGGAGACAGTACTTC | CASSSGIGRQYF
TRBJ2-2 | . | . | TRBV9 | TGTGCCAGCAGCGGACTAGGAGGTACCGGGGAGCTGTTTTTT | CASSGLGGTGELFF
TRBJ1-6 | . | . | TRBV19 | TGTGCCAGTAGTATGGGTTCAAGAGGTCGGCGCTCACCCCTCCACTTT | CASSMGSRGRRSPLHF
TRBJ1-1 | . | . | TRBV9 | TGTGCCAGCAGCGTTAGGACAGACACTGAAGCTTTCTTT | CASSVRTDTEAFF
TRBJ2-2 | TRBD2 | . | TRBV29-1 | TGCAGCGTTGGGGGAGGGTCCGGGGAGCTGTTTTTT | CSVGGGSGELFF
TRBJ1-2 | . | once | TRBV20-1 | TGCAGTGCTCGACAGGATGGCTACACCTTC | CSARQDGYTF
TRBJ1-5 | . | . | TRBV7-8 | TGTGCCAGCAGCTTAGCTTCCGATCAGCCCCAGCATTTT | CASSLASDQPQHF
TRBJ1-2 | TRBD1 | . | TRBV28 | TGTGCCAGCGCCTCCGGGACAGGGGGCGTCTATGGCTACACCTTC | CASASGTGGVYGYTF
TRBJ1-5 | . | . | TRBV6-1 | TGTGCCAGCAGTGCGGGCAGGGGCGGCAATCAGCCCCAGCATTTT | CASSAGRGGNQPQHF